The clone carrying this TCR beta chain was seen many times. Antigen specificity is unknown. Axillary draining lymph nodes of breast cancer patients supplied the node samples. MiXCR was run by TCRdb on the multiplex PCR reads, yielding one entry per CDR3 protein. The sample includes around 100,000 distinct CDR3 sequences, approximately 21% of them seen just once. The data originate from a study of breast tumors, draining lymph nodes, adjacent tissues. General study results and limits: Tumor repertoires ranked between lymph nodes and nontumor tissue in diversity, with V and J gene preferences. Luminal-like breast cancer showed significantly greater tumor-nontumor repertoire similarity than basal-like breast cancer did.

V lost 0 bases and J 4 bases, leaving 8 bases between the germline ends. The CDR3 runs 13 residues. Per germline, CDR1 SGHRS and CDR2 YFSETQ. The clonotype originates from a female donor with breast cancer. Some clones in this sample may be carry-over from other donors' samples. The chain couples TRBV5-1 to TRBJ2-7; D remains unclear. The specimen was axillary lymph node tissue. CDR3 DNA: TGCGCCAGCAGCTTGGTCCTAGATTACGAGCAGTACTTC. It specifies CASSLVLDYEQYF.